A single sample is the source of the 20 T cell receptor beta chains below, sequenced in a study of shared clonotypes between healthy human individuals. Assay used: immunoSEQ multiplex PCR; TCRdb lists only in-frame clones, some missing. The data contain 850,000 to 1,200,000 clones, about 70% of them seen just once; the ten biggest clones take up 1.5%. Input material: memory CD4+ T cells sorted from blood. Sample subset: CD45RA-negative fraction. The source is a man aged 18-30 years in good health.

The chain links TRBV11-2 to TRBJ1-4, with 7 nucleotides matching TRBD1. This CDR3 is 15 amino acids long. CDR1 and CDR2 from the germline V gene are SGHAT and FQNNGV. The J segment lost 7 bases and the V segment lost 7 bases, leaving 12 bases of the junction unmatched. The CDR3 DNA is TGTGCCAGCACTAGAGGAAGGGGGCGCGGTGAAAAACTGTTTTTT. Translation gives CASTRGRGRGEKLFF.

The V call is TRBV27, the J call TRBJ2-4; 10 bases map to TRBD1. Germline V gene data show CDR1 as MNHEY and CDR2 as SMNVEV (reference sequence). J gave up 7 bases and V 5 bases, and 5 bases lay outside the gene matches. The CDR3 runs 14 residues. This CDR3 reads CASSGRGQGNIQYF. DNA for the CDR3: TGTGCCAGCAGTGGCCGGGGACAGGGGAACATTCAGTACTTC.

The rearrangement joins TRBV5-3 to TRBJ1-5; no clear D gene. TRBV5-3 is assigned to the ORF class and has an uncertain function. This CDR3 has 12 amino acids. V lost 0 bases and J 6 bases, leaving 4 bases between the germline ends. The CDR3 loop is CARSLDFQPQHF. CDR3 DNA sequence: TGTGCCAGAAGCTTGGATTTTCAGCCCCAGCATTTT.

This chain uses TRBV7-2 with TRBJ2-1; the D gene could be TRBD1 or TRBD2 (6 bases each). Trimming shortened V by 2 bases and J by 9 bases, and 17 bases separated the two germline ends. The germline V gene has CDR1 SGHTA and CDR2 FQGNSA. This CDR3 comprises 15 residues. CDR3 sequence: CASSLRALGGSEQFF. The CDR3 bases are TGTGCCAGCAGCTTAAGGGCCCTGGGGGGCAGTGAGCAGTTCTTC. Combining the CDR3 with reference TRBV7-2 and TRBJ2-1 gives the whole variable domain GAGVSQSPSNKVTEKGKDVELRCDPISGHTALYWYRQSLGQGLEFLIYFQGNSAPDKSGLPSDRFSAERTGGSVSTLTIQRTQQEDSAVYLCASSLRALGGSEQFFGPGTRLTVL.

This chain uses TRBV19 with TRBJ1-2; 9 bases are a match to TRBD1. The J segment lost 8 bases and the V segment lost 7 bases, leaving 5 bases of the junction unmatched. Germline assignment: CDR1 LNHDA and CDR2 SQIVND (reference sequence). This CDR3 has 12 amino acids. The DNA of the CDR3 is TGTGCCAGTATGGGACAGGGCAGGGGCTACACCTTC. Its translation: CASMGQGRGYTF. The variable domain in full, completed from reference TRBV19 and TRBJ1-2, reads DGGITQSPKYLFRKEGQNVTLSCEQNLNHDAMYWYRQDPGQGLRLIYYSQIVNDFQKGDIAEGYSVSREKKESFPLTVTSAQKNPTAFYLCASMGQGRGYTFGSGTRLTVV.

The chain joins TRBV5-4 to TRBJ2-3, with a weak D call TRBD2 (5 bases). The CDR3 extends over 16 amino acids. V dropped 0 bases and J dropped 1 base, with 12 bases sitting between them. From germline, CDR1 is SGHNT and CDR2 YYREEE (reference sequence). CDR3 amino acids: CASSLAGDGGTDTQYF. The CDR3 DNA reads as TGTGCCAGCAGCTTGGCCGGGGATGGGGGCACAGATACGCAGTATTTT.

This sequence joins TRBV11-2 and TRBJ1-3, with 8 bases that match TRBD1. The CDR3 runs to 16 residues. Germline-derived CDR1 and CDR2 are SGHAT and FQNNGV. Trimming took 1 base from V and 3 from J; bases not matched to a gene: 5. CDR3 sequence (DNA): TGTGCCAGCAGCTTAGTAGGACAGGGAAATGGAAACACCATATATTTT. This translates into CASSLVGQGNGNTIYF. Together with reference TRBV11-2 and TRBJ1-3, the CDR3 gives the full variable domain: EAGVAQSPRYKIIEKRQSVAFWCNPISGHATLYWYQQILGQGPKLLIQFQNNGVVDDSQLPKDRFSAERLKGVDSTLKIQPAKLEDSAVYLCASSLVGQGNGNTIYFGEGSWLTVV.

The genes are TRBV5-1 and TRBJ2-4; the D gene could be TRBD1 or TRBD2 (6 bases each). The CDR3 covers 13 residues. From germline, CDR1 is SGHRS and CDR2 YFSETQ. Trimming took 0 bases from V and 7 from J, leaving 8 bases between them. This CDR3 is CASSLEGGNIQYF. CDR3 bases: TGCGCCAGCAGCTTGGAAGGGGGGAACATTCAGTACTTC.

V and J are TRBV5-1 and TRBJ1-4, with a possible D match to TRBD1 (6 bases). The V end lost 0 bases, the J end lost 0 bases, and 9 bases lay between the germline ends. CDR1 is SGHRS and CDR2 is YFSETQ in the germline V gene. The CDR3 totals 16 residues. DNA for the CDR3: TGCGCCAGCAGCTTGGGCGGGGGCGCAACTAATGAAAAACTGTTTTTT. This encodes CASSLGGGATNEKLFF.

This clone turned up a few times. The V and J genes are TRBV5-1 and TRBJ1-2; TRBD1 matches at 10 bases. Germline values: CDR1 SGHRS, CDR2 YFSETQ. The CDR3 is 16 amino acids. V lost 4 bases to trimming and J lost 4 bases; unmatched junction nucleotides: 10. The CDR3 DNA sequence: TGCGCCAGCAGCCCTTCCGGGACAGGGGCTCCCTATGGCTACACCTTC. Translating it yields CASSPSGTGAPYGYTF. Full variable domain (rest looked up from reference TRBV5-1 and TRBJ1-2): KAGVTQTPRYLIKTRGQQVTLSCSPISGHRSVSWYQQTPGQGLQFLFEYFSETQRNKGNFPGRFSGRQFSNSRSEMNVSTLELGDSALYLCASSPSGTGAPYGYTFGSGTRLTVV.

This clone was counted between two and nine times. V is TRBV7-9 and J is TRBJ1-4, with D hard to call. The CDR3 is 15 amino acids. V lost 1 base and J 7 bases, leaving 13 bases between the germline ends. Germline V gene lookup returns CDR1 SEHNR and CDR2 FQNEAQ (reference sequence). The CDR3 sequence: CASSLGAFNAEKLFF. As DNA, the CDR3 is TGTGCCAGCAGCTTAGGAGCCTTTAACGCTGAAAAACTGTTTTTT.

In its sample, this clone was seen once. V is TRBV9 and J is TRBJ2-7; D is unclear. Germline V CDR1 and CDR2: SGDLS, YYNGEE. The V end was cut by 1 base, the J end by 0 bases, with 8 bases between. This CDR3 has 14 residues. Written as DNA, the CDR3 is TGTGCCAGCAGCGTATCTCCGGACTCCTACGAGCAGTACTTC. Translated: CASSVSPDSYEQYF.

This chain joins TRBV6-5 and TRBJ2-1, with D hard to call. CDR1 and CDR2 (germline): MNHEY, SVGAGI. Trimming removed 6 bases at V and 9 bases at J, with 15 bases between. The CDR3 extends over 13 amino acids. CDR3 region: CASSQVPESEQFF. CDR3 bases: TGTGCCAGCAGCCAGGTTCCGGAGAGTGAGCAGTTCTTC.

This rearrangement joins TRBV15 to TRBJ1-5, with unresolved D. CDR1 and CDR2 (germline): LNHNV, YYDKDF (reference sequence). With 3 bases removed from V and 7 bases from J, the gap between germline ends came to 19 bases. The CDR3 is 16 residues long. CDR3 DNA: TGTGCCACCAGCAGGGAAGACCCGGGAATCGGGCAGCCCCAGCATTTT. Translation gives CATSREDPGIGQPQHF.

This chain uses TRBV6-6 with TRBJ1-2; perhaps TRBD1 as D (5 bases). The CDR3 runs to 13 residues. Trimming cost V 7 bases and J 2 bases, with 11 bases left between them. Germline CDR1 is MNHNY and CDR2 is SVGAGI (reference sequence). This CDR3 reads CASTDGGNYGYTF. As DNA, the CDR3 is TGTGCCAGCACCGATGGGGGAAACTATGGCTACACCTTC.

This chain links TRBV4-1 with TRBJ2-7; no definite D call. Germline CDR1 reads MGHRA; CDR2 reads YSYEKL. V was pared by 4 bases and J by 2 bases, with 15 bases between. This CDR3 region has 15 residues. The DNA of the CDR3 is TGCGCCAGCAGCCCCCGAGAAACAGCAACCTACGAGCAGTACTTC. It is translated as CASSPRETATYEQYF.

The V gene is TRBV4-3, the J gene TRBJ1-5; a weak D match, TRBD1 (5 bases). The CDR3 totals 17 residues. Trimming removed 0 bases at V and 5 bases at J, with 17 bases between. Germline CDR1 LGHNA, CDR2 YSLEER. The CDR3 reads CASSQDAAGRADQPQHF. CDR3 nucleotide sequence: TGCGCCAGCAGCCAAGATGCAGCAGGGAGGGCTGATCAGCCCCAGCATTTT.

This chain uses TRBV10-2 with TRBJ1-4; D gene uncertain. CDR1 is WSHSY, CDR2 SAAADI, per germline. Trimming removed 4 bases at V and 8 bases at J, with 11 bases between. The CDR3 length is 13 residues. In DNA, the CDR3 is TGCGCCAGCAGTGTACAACCGGGCGAAAAACTGTTTTTT. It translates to CASSVQPGEKLFF.

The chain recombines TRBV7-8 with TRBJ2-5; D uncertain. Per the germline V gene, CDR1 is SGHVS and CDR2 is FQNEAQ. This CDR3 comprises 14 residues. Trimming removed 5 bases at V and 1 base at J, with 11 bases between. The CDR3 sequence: CASSVRAFQETQYF. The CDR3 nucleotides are TGTGCCAGCAGCGTCCGGGCCTTCCAAGAGACCCAGTACTTC.

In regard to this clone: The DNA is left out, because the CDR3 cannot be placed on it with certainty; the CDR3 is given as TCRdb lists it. The CDR3 sequence is CASSRTSGRETQYF. The V and J genes are TRBV18 and TRBJ2-5. The CDR3 spans 14 residues, counting both ends. Germline CDR1 KGHSH, CDR2 LQKENI.